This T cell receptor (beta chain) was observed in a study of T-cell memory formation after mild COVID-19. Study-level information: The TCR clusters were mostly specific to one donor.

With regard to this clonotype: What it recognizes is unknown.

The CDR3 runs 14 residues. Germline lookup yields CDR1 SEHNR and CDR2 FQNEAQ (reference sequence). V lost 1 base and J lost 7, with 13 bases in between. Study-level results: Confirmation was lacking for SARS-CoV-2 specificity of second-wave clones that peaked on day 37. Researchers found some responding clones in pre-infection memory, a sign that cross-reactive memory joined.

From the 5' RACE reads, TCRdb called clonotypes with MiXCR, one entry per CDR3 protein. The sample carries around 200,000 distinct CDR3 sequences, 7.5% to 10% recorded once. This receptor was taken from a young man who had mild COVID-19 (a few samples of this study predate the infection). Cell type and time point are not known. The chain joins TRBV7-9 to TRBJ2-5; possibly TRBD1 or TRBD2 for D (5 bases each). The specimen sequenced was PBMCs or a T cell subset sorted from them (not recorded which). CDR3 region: CASSLVTGPGTQYF. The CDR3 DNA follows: TGTGCCAGCAGCTTAGTGACGGGGCCCGGGACCCAGTACTTC.